This is a list of T cell receptor beta chains from one sample in a study of blood T cell repertoires in COVID-19. This table comes from immunoSEQ multiplex PCR, and its TCRdb copy is limited to in-frame clones, with some not included. The profile shows just over 300,000 clones, roughly 89% of them singletons. Sequencing used PBMCs or T cells enriched from blood (not recorded which). Receptors originate from a woman aged 18-29 years who had recovered from COVID-19. Both conserved end residues are part of each CDR3. Each record gives: V gene, D gene, J gene, clone size, CDR3 DNA, CDR3 protein. A D gene is named only where the DNA matches it firmly. Not all rows give a size; the values are once, few, many and, for expanded clones, a class.

TRBV29-1	-	TRBJ2-1	-	TGCAGCACCCTTCCCCAGGGCAGCCCCTACAATGAGCAGTTCTTC	CSTLPQGSPYNEQFF
TRBV4-1	-	TRBJ1-1	-	TGCGCCAGCAGCGGACAAGGCGAGAACACTGAAGCTTTCTTT	CASSGQGENTEAFF
TRBV5-1	TRBD2	TRBJ2-5	once	TGCGCCAGCAGCTTGTTTAGCGGGGGGCAAGAGACCCAGTACTTC	CASSLFSGGQETQYF
TRBV18	TRBD2	TRBJ2-7	-	TGTGCCAGCTCACCGCCGGGACTAACCTACGAGCAGTACTTC	CASSPPGLTYEQYF
TRBV5-1	-	TRBJ2-7	-	TGCGCCAGCAGCCCATATCGGGAGTTCAAGTACGAGCAGTACTTC	CASSPYREFKYEQYF
TRBV19	-	TRBJ1-6	-	TGTGCCAGTACCCAGGGAAGCTCCTATAATTCACCCCTCCACTTT	CASTQGSSYNSPLHF
TRBV27	-	TRBJ2-7	-	TGTGCCAGCACCTCAAGAGGGAATCCCCACGAGCAGTACTTC	CASTSRGNPHEQYF
TRBV9	TRBD1	TRBJ1-1	-	TGTGCCAGCAGCGTCTGGGACAGGAACACTGAAGCTTTCTTT	CASSVWDRNTEAFF
TRBV20-1	-	TRBJ2-7	once	TGCAGTGCTAGTGGTAGCGTGGGCTACGAGCAGTACTTC	CSASGSVGYEQYF
TRBV6-6	-	TRBJ1-1	once	TGTGCCAGCAACAGGAACACTGAAGCTTTCTTT	CASNRNTEAFF